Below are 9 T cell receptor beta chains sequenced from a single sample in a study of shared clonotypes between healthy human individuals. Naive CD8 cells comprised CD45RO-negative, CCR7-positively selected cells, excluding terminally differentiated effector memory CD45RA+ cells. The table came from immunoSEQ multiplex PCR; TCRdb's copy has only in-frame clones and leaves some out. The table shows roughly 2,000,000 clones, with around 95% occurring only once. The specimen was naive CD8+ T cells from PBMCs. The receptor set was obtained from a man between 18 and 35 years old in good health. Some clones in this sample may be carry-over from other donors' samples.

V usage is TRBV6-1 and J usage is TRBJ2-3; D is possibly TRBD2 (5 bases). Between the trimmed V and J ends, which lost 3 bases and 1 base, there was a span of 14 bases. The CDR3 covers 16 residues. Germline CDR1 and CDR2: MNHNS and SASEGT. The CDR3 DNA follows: TGTGCCAGCAGTGACCCCCCGGGATGGGGCACAGATACGCAGTATTTT. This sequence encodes CASSDPPGWGTDTQYF.

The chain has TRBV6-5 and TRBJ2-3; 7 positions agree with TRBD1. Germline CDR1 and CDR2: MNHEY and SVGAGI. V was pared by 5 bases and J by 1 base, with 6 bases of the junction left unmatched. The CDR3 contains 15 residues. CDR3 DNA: TGTGCCAGCAGTAGTGGGGGACAGCGCACAGATACGCAGTATTTT. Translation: CASSSGGQRTDTQYF.

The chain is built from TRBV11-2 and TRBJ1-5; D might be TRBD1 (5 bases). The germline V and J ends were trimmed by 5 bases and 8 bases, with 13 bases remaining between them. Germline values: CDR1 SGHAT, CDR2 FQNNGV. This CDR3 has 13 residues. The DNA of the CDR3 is TGTGCCAGCAGCCCCCACACGGACAAGCCCCAGCATTTT. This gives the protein CASSPHTDKPQHF.

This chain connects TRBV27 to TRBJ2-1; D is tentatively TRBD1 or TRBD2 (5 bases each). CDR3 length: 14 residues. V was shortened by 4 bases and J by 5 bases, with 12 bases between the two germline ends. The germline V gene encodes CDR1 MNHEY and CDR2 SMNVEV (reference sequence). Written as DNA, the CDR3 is TGTGCCAGCAGTTACGGGGCGGGTCACAATGAGCAGTTCTTC. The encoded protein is CASSYGAGHNEQFF.

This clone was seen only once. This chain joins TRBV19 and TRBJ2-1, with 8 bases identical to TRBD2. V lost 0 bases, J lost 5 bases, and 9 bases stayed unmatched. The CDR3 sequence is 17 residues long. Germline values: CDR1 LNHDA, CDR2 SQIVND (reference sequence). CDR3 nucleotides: TGTGCCAGTAGTATAGATCCAAGGCTTAGCGGGAACAATGAGCAGTTCTTC. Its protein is CASSIDPRLSGNNEQFF.

CDR3: CASSSRDKQETQYF. The CDR3 coding sequence is TGTGCCAGCAGCTCGCGGGACAAACAAGAGACCCAGTACTTC. This rearrangement joins TRBV7-9 to TRBJ2-5; D assignment may be TRBD1 or TRBD2 (6 bases each). Trimming cost V 4 bases and J 2 bases, with 11 bases left between them. The CDR3 consists of 14 residues. Germline values: CDR1 SEHNR, CDR2 FQNEAQ (reference sequence).

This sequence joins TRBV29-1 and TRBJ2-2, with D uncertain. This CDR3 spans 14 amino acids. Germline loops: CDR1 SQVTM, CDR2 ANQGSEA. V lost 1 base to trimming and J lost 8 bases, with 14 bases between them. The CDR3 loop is CSVEAPVGSGELFF. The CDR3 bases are TGCAGCGTTGAAGCCCCAGTTGGTTCGGGGGAGCTGTTTTTT.

The CDR3, as DNA: TGTGCCAGCAGTTTCTCTAAGACTAGCGGTAACTCCTACGAGCAGTACTTC. Translation: CASSFSKTSGNSYEQYF. The rearrangement uses TRBV27 and TRBJ2-7; TRBD2 matches 9 bases. Germline loops: CDR1 MNHEY, CDR2 SMNVEV (reference sequence). The CDR3 contains 17 residues. V lost 3 bases and J lost 0; bases outside the gene matches: 9.

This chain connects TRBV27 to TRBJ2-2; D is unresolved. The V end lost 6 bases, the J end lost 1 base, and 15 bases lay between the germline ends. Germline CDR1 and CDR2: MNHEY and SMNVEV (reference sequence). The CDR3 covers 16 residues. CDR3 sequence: CASSLQLTRNTGELFF. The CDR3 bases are TGTGCCAGCAGCCTCCAACTGACGAGGAACACCGGGGAGCTGTTTTTT.